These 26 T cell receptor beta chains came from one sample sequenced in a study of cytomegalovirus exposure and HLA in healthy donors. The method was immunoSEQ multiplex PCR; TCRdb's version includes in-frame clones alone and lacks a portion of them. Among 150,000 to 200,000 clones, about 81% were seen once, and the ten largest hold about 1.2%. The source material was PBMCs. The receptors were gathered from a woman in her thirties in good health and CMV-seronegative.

DNA of the CDR3: TGCGCCAGCAGCTTAAATCCTATGGCAGGGAGGGCCCCCGGCGAGCAGTACTTC. It specifies CASSLNPMAGRAPGEQYF. The J gene is TRBJ2-7, the V gene TRBV5-1; 7 bases fit TRBD2. CDR1 is SGHRS and CDR2 is YFSETQ in the germline V gene. CDR3 size: 18 residues. V shed 2 bases and J 6 bases; nucleotides not matched to a gene: 20.

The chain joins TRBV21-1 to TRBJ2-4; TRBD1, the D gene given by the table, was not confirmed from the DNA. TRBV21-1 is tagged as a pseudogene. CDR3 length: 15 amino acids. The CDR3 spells CASFRDRGTKNIQYF. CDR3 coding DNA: TGTGCCAGCTTCCGGGACAGGGGGACCAAAAACATTCAGTACTTC.

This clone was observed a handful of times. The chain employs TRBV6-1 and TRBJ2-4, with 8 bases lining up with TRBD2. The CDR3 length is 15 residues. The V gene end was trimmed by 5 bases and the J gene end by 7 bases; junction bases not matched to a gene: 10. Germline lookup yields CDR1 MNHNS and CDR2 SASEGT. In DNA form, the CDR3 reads TGTGCCAGCAGTCCATTAGCGGGGCGGGGGAACATTCAGTACTTC. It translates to CASSPLAGRGNIQYF.

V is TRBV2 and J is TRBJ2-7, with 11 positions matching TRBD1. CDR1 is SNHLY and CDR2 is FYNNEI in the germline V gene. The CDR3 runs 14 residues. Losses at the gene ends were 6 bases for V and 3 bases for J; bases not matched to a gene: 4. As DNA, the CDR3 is TGTGCCAGCAGCGGGGACAGGGGGTTCTACGAGCAGTACTTC. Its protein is CASSGDRGFYEQYF.

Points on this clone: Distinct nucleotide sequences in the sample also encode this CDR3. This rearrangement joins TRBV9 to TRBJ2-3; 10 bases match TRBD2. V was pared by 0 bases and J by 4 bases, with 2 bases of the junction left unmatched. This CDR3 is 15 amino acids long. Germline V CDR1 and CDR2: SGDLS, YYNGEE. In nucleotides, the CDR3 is TGTGCCAGCAGCGTAGCGAGCGGGGGGGCAGATACGCAGTATTTT. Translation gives CASSVASGGADTQYF.

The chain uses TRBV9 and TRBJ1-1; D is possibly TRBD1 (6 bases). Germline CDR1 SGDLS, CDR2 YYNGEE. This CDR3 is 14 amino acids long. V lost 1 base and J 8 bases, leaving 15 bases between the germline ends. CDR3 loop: CASSVRLRGEEAFF. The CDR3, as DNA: TGTGCCAGCAGCGTAAGGCTCAGGGGCGAAGAAGCTTTCTTT.

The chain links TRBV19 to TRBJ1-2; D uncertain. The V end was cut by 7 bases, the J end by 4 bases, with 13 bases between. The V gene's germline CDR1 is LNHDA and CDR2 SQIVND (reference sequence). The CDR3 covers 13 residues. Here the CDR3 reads CASNLAVGYGYTF. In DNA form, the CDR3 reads TGTGCCAGTAATTTGGCGGTTGGCTATGGCTACACCTTC.

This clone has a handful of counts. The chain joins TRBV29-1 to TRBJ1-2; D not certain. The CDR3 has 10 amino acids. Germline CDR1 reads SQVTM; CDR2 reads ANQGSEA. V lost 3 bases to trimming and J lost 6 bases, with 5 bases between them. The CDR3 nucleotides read TGCAGCGTTGAGGAGAATGGCTACACCTTC. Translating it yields CSVEENGYTF.

This chain's CDR3 is CASSSLQTISNQPQHF. The DNA of the CDR3 is TGTGCCAGCAGCTCTCTACAGACGATTAGCAATCAGCCCCAGCATTTT. The J gene is TRBJ1-5, the V gene TRBV5-6; unclear D gene. The ends were cut back, 3 bases at V and 0 bases at J, with 13 bases in the middle. CDR1 is SGHDT, CDR2 YYEEEE, per germline. The CDR3 extends over 16 amino acids.

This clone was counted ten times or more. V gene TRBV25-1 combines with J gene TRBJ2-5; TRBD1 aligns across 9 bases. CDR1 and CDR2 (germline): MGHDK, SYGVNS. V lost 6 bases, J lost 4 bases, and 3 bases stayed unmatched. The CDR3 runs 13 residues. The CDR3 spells CASRTGGGETQYF. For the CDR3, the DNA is TGTGCCAGCAGGACAGGGGGAGGAGAGACCCAGTACTTC.

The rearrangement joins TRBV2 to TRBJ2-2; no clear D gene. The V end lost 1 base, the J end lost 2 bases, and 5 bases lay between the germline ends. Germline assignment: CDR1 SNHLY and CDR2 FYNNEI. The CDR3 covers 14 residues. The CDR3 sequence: CASSEVRNTGELFF. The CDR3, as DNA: TGTGCCAGCAGTGAAGTTAGAAACACCGGGGAGCTGTTTTTT.

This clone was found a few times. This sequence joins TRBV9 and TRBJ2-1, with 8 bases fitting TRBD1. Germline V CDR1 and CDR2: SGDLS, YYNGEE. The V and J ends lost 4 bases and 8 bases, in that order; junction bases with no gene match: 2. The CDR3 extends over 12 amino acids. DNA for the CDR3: TGTGCCAGCAGCTACAGGGGGGATGAGCAGTTCTTC. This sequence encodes CASSYRGDEQFF.

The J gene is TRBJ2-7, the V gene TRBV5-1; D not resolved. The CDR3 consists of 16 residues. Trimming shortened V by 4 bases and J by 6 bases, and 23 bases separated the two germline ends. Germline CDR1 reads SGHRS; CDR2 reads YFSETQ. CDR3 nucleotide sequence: TGCGCCAGCAGCCTACCACTCCCAGCGTCTGTAGGCGAGCAGTACTTC. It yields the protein CASSLPLPASVGEQYF.

In nucleotides, the CDR3 is TGTGCCAGCAGGGATAGCGGGAGGACAGATACGCAGTATTTT. This codes for CASRDSGRTDTQYF. The V call is TRBV28, the J call TRBJ2-3; 10 positions agree with TRBD2. Germline CDR1 is MDHEN and CDR2 is SYDVKM. V lost 6 bases, J lost 3 bases, and 3 bases stayed unmatched. CDR3 length: 14 residues.

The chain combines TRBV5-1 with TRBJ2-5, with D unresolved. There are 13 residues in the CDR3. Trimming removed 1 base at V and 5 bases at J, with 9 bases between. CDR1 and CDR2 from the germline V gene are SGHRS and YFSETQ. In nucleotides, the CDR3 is TGCGCCAGCAGCTTGATTCCCTCGGAGACCCAGTACTTC. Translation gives CASSLIPSETQYF.

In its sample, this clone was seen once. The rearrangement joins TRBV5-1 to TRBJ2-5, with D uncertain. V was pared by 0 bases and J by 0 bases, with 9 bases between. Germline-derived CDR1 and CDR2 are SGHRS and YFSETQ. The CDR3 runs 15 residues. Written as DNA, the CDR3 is TGCGCCAGCAGCTTGGGCGAGATGTACCAAGAGACCCAGTACTTC. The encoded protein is CASSLGEMYQETQYF.

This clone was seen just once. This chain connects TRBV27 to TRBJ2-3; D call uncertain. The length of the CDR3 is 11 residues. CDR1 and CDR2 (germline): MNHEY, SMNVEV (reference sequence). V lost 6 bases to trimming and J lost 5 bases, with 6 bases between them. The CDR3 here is CASRAKDTQYF. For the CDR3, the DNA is TGTGCCAGCAGAGCGAAAGATACGCAGTATTTT.

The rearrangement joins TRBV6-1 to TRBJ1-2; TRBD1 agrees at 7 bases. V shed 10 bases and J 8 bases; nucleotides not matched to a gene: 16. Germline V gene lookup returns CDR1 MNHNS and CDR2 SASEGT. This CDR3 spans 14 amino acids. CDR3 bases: TGTGCCACCTGGAACTCAGGGGGGACCGAGGGCTACACCTTC. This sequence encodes CATWNSGGTEGYTF.

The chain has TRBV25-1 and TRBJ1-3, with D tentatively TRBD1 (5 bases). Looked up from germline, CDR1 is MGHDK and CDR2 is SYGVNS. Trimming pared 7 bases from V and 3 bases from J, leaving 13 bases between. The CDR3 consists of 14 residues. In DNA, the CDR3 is TGTGCCAGCACCCGGGACTTCGATGGAAACACCATATATTTT. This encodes CASTRDFDGNTIYF.

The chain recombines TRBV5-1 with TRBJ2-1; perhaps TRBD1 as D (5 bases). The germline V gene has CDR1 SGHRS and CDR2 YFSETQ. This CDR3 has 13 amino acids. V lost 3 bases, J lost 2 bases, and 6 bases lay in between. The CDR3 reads CASSSGTYNEQFF. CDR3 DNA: TGCGCCAGCAGCTCAGGGACCTACAATGAGCAGTTCTTC.

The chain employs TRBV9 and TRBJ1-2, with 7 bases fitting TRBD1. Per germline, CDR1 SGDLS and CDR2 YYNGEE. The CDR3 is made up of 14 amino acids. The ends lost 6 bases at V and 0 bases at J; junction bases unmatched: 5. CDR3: CASTRTGSNYGYTF. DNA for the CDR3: TGTGCCAGCACCAGGACAGGCTCTAACTATGGCTACACCTTC.

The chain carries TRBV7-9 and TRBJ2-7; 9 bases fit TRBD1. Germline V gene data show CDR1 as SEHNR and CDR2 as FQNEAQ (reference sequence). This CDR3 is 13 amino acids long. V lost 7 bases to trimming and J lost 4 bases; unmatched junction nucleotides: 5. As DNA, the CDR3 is TGTGCCAGCACGCGGGGACAGGGTTACGAGCAGTACTTC. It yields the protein CASTRGQGYEQYF.

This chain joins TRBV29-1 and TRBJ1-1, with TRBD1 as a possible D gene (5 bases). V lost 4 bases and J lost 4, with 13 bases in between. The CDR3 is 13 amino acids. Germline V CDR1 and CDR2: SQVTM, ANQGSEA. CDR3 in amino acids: CSVAGGWGTEAFF. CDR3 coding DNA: TGCAGCGTTGCTGGGGGGTGGGGCACTGAAGCTTTCTTT.

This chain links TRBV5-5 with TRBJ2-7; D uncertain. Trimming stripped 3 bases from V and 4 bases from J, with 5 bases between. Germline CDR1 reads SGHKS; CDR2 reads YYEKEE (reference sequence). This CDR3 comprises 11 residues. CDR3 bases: TGTGCCAGCAGCTCCCAGTACGAGCAGTACTTC. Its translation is CASSSQYEQYF.

The CDR3 sequence: CASSPSGGYGYTF. DNA of the CDR3: TGTGCCAGCTCACCATCAGGGGGGTATGGCTACACCTTC. The chain has TRBV18 and TRBJ1-2; 7 bases map to TRBD1. V lost 2 bases and J lost 5; bases outside the gene matches: 2. The germline gives CDR1 KGHSH, CDR2 LQKENI. The CDR3 runs 13 residues.

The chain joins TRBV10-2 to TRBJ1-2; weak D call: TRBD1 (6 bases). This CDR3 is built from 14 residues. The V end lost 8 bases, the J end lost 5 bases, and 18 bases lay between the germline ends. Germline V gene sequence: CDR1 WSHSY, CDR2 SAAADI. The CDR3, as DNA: TGCGCCAGCGGCGCGGGGGCGCAGGGGTATGGCTACACCTTC. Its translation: CASGAGAQGYGYTF.